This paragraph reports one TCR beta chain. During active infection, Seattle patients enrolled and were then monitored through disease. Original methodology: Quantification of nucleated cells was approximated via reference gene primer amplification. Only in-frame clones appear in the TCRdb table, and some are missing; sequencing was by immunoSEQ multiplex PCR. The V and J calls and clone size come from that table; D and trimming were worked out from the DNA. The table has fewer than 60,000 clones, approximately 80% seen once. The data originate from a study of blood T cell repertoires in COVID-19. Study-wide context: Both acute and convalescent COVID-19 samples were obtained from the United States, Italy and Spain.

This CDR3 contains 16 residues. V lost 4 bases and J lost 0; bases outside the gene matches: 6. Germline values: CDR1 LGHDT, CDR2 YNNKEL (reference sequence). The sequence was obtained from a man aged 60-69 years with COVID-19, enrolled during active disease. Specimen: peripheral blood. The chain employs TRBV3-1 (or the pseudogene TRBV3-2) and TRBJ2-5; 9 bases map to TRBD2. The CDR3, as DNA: TGTGCCAGCAGCCCAGGGAGCGGGGGGTACCAAGAGACCCAGTACTTC. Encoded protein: CASSPGSGGYQETQYF.